The 14 T cell receptor beta chains in this list originate from one sample, sequenced in a study of human T cells and chemical hapten exposure. MiXCR, run by TCRdb on the RACE reads, gives a single entry per CDR3 protein. The sample has about 77,000 distinct CDR3 sequences, 8.6% seen once. This sample's time point: healthy volunteer bleed at 6 weeks. Unfractionated whole blood served as the source for total RNA extraction. Sequenced material: whole blood. The receptor source for this set is a female donor in good health. Some clones in this sample may be carry-over from other donors' samples.

The chain uses TRBV12-3 or TRBV12-4 and TRBJ2-6; no firm D call. V lost 0 bases and J 0 bases, leaving 18 bases between the germline ends. CDR3 size: 20 residues. The CDR3 DNA follows: TGTGCCAGCAGTTTAGCGTACAGAGATTACTCTTACTCTGGGGCCAACGTCCTGACTTTC. Amino acids: CASSLAYRDYSYSGANVLTF.

In regard to this clonotype: Since a much larger clone is just one base distant, this may be a read error. The chain has TRBV12-3 or TRBV12-4 and TRBJ2-7; 8 nucleotides align to TRBD1. V was clipped by 7 bases and J by 5 bases; unmatched bases: 10. The CDR3 is 14 residues long. The CDR3 loop reads CASTWQGATDEQYF. CDR3 DNA: TGTGCCAGCACTTGGCAGGGGGCGACCGACGAGCAGTACTTC.

There are many counts of this clonotype. The chain uses TRBV20-1 and TRBJ2-3, with D possibly matching TRBD2 (6 bases). This CDR3 contains 17 residues. The V gene's germline CDR1 is DFQATT and CDR2 SNEGSKA (reference sequence). The V end was cut by 6 bases, the J end by 2 bases, with 24 bases between. The CDR3 is CSAKLRLEKKLTDTQYF. In DNA, the CDR3 is TGCAGTGCCAAACTACGACTAGAAAAAAAACTCACAGATACGCAGTATTTT.

This clonotype was seen ten or more times. The rearrangement uses TRBV4-3 and TRBJ1-1; no reliable D call. The ends were cut back, 0 bases at V and 7 bases at J, with 9 bases in the middle. This CDR3 is 13 amino acids long. From germline, CDR1 is LGHNA and CDR2 YSLEER. CDR3 residues: CASSQDYSGEAFF. The CDR3 nucleotides are TGCGCCAGCAGCCAAGATTATTCAGGTGAAGCTTTCTTT.

This clonotype was detected a few times. The CDR3 sequence: CASSLARYYEQYF. In nucleotides, the CDR3 is TGTGCCAGCAGCTTGGCCAGATACTACGAGCAGTACTTC. This chain uses TRBV5-6 with TRBJ2-7; D unclear. Germline loops: CDR1 SGHDT, CDR2 YYEEEE. CDR3 size: 13 residues. V lost 0 bases and J 3 bases, leaving 7 bases between the germline ends.

This clonotype has just a few counts. The chain has TRBV28 and TRBJ2-3; no definite D call. Germline V gene sequence: CDR1 MDHEN, CDR2 SYDVKM. V was clipped by 2 bases and J by 0 bases, with 6 bases between them. CDR3 length: 14 amino acids. CDR3 loop: CASSLRHSTDTQYF. CDR3 DNA: TGTGCCAGCAGTTTAAGACACAGCACAGATACGCAGTATTTT.

The CDR3, as DNA: TGTGCCAGCTCCACCGCGTCGGCCACCGCCTACGAGCAGTACTTC. Protein: CASSTASATAYEQYF. V is TRBV12-3 or TRBV12-4 and J is TRBJ2-7; D ambiguous. The CDR3 loop spans 15 amino acids. Deletions cut 8 bases from V and 2 bases from J, with 19 bases between.

This clonotype was recorded many times. The rearrangement uses TRBV11-2 and TRBJ1-1, with unresolved D. Trimming pared 0 bases from V and 2 bases from J, leaving 4 bases between. Germline V CDR1 and CDR2: SGHAT, FQNNGV. The CDR3 runs 13 residues. Written as DNA, the CDR3 is TGTGCCAGCAGCTTAGATCCTAACACTGAAGCTTTCTTT. Protein product: CASSLDPNTEAFF.

Many counts were recorded for this clonotype. The chain joins TRBV20-1 to TRBJ2-3; TRBD2 agrees at 15 bases. CDR1 and CDR2 from the germline V gene are DFQATT and SNEGSKA (reference sequence). The CDR3 has 16 residues. V gave up 6 bases and J gave up 2 bases; unmatched junction bases: 6. CDR3 in DNA: TGCAGTGCAACTAGGACTAGCGGGGGGGTCACAGATACGCAGTATTTT. Its protein is CSATRTSGGVTDTQYF.

The table lists this clonotype with many counts. The V gene is TRBV3-1, the J gene TRBJ2-2; D gene unclear. The CDR3 is 15 amino acids. Per germline, CDR1 LGHDT and CDR2 YNNKEL (reference sequence). Trimming stripped 4 bases from V and 0 bases from J, with 9 bases between. The CDR3 is CASSLYQTNTGELFF. CDR3 DNA: TGTGCCAGCAGCCTTTACCAGACGAACACCGGGGAGCTGTTTTTT. The complete variable domain, with remaining parts taken from reference TRBV3-1 and TRBJ2-2, reads DTAVSQTPKYLVTQMGNDKSIKCEQNLGHDTMYWYKQDSKKFLKIMFSYNNKELIINETVPNRFSPKSPDKAHLNLHINSLELGDSAVYFCASSLYQTNTGELFFGEGSRLTVL.

V and J are TRBV7-2 and TRBJ1-4; no clear D. V was shortened by 1 base and J by 6 bases, with 6 bases between the two germline ends. This CDR3 is 13 amino acids long. The germline CDR1 and CDR2 sequences are SGHTA and FQGNSA. In nucleotides, the CDR3 is TGTGCCAGCAGCTTAGAGCCAGATGAAAAACTGTTTTTT. As protein: CASSLEPDEKLFF.

This clonotype has ten or more counts. J is TRBJ1-1 and V is TRBV29-1; D unresolved. V shed 5 bases and J shed 4 bases, with 14 bases lying between them. Germline CDR1 SQVTM, CDR2 ANQGSEA. The CDR3 totals 13 residues. The CDR3 loop reads CSVKPREGTEAFF. CDR3 DNA: TGCAGCGTTAAGCCCAGAGAGGGCACTGAAGCTTTCTTT.

This clonotype was observed many times. V gene TRBV7-2 combines with J gene TRBJ2-3, with D perhaps matching TRBD2 (6 bases). Trimming left V 5 bases short and J 3 bases short, with 18 bases between. The CDR3 is 16 residues long. CDR1 SGHTA and CDR2 FQGNSA come from the germline V gene. CDR3 bases: TGTGCCAGCAGCCCGTTCGCGGGGTCAGAAACAGATACGCAGTATTTT. This codes for CASSPFAGSETDTQYF. The full variable domain, rest sourced from reference TRBV7-2 and TRBJ2-3, is GAGVSQSPSNKVTEKGKDVELRCDPISGHTALYWYRQSLGQGLEFLIYFQGNSAPDKSGLPSDRFSAERTGGSVSTLTIQRTQQEDSAVYLCASSPFAGSETDTQYFGPGTRLTVL.

This chain uses TRBV4-2 with TRBJ2-3; possibly TRBD2 for D (6 bases). Trimming pared 1 base from V and 0 bases from J, leaving 8 bases between. Germline-derived CDR1 and CDR2 are LGHNA and YNFKEQ. The CDR3 runs to 15 residues. CDR3 sequence reads: CASSQAGGSTDTQYF. For the CDR3, the DNA is TGTGCCAGCAGCCAAGCTGGGGGGAGCACAGATACGCAGTATTTT.